The 5 T cell receptor beta chains in this list originate from one sample, sequenced in a study of blood T cell repertoires in COVID-19. Sequenced by immunoSEQ multiplex PCR; TCRdb stores in-frame clones only, minus some. This table has 200,000 to 250,000 clones, about 88% appearing once. What was sequenced was peripheral blood. These receptors were collected from a woman aged 45-60 years with COVID-19, enrolled during active disease.

The chain uses TRBV28 and TRBJ2-2, with D tentatively TRBD1 (5 bases). The CDR3 runs to 15 residues. With 4 bases removed from V and 4 bases from J, the gap between germline ends came to 13 bases. From germline, CDR1 is MDHEN and CDR2 SYDVKM. CDR3 nucleotide sequence: TGTGCCAGCAGTTCCCCCAGGGTGATCACCGGGGAGCTGTTTTTT. Encoded protein: CASSSPRVITGELFF.

The chain has TRBV13 and TRBJ1-2; the match to TRBD1 covers 7 bases. Germline CDR1 and CDR2: PRHDT and FYEKMQ (reference sequence). The junction had 10 bases not matched to a gene; V was cut back by 1 base and J by 5 bases. The CDR3 extends over 16 amino acids. In DNA form, the CDR3 reads TGTGCCAGCAGCTTAGCCTTCCGGGACAGCAAGTATGGCTACACCTTC. Protein sequence: CASSLAFRDSKYGYTF.

The chain carries TRBV11-2 and TRBJ2-2; tentatively, D is TRBD1 (6 bases). V lost 5 bases to trimming and J lost 2 bases, with 9 bases between them. CDR3 size: 14 residues. Looked up from germline, CDR1 is SGHAT and CDR2 is FQNNGV. The CDR3 reads CASSQGGNTGELFF. CDR3 bases: TGTGCCAGCAGCCAAGGGGGTAACACCGGGGAGCTGTTTTTT. The complete variable domain, with remaining parts taken from reference TRBV11-2 and TRBJ2-2, reads EAGVAQSPRYKIIEKRQSVAFWCNPISGHATLYWYQQILGQGPKLLIQFQNNGVVDDSQLPKDRFSAERLKGVDSTLKIQPAKLEDSAVYLCASSQGGNTGELFFGEGSRLTVL.

This clone was observed a single time. This sequence joins TRBV5-1 and TRBJ2-3; the match to TRBD1 covers 7 bases. Germline-derived CDR1 and CDR2 are SGHRS and YFSETQ. V gave up 0 bases and J gave up 5 bases; unmatched junction bases: 6. The CDR3 is 15 residues long. In DNA form, the CDR3 reads TGCGCCAGCAGCTTGGAAGGGGGCCGGGGAGATACGCAGTATTTT. Translation gives CASSLEGGRGDTQYF. Full variable domain (outside the CDR3, taken from reference TRBV5-1 and TRBJ2-3): KAGVTQTPRYLIKTRGQQVTLSCSPISGHRSVSWYQQTPGQGLQFLFEYFSETQRNKGNFPGRFSGRQFSNSRSEMNVSTLELGDSALYLCASSLEGGRGDTQYFGPGTRLTVL.

Points on this clone: Other DNA sequences in this sample translate to the same CDR3. The V and J genes are TRBV30 and TRBJ1-1; D is ambiguous. V lost 1 base, J lost 1 base, and 7 bases lay in between. Germline CDR1 GTSNPN, CDR2 SVGIG (reference sequence). The CDR3 sequence is 13 residues long. The CDR3 loop reads CAWSGGGNTEAFF. CDR3 sequence (DNA): TGTGCCTGGAGTGGAGGCGGGAACACTGAAGCTTTCTTT.